Sequencing of this T cell receptor beta chain was carried out in a study of Ad26.COV2.S vaccination and SARS-CoV-2 variants. Only in-frame clones appear in the TCRdb table, and some are missing; sequencing was by immunoSEQ multiplex PCR. This sample has roughly 100,000 clones, with around three quarters found just once. CDR3 length: 16 amino acids. Germline assignment: CDR1 SGHKS and CDR2 YYEKEE (reference sequence). V was pared by 4 bases and J by 4 bases, with 8 bases of the junction left unmatched. Broader study findings: The authors reported substantial breadth in spike-specific CD8+ and CD4+ T cell responses after vaccination. Those who received vaccine or placebo ended up with similar non-spike TCR breadth. While placebo recipients had lower spike-specific TCR breadth, vaccine recipients had more. There was a possibility that the TCR breadth and depth analyses underestimated total T cell responses.

With respect to this clone: No antigen is known for it.

The sequencing here drew on peripheral blood, taken after recovery from COVID-19. The TCR sequence derives from a human donor who had recovered from COVID-19. V and J are TRBV5-5 and TRBJ1-5; 10 nucleotides line up with TRBD1. The CDR3 coding sequence is TGTGCCAGCAGCCCCGTGACAGGGGGCACGAATCAGCCCCAGCATTTT. Amino acids: CASSPVTGGTNQPQHF.